The T cell receptor (beta chain) under discussion was sequenced for a study of CD8 T cells in ankylosing spondylitis. General study findings and limits: A motif of roughly 8 highly homologous TCR beta variants was seen as apparently characteristic of ankylosing spondylitis blood.

TCRdb re-called the 5' RACE reads through MiXCR, storing one row per CDR3 protein. The sample includes about 450,000 distinct CDR3 sequences, about 24% of them seen just once. This clonotype was seen a handful of times. What it recognizes is unknown. The CDR3 runs 18 residues. The germline V gene encodes CDR1 SGHAT and CDR2 FQNNGV. V lost 5 bases, J lost 0 bases, and 11 bases stayed unmatched. The source of this sequence is a male donor with ankylosing spondylitis. V gene TRBV11-2 combines with J gene TRBJ2-1; 9 bases match TRBD2. The source material was blood, either unsorted or a sorted T cell fraction (not recorded which). CDR3 loop: CASSPRFSGGSSYNEQFF. The CDR3 bases are TGTGCCAGCAGCCCCCGTTTTAGCGGGGGAAGCTCCTACAATGAGCAGTTCTTC.